This record concerns one TCR beta chain sequence. Its cognate antigen is unknown. Points from the study as a whole: Greatest tumor Treg TCR overlap was with tumor naive CD4+ cells. Tumor memory CD4+ T cell TCR gene usage clustered with blood and lymph node memory CD4+ cells and lymph node naive CD4+ cells.

Constant-region reverse primers amplified full-length variable regions, followed by semi-nested Nested Universal Primer A PCR. TCRdb analysed the 5' RACE reads with MiXCR anew, one entry per CDR3 protein. The sample lists about 6,700 distinct CDR3 sequences; about 47% were seen once. This CDR3 comprises 15 residues. Germline-derived CDR1 and CDR2 are SGHTA and FQGNSA. V was clipped by 5 bases and J by 5 bases; unmatched bases: 10. The sequence came from a female donor with breast cancer. The chain has TRBV7-2 and TRBJ1-2; 8 nucleotides align to TRBD1. Material for sequencing was naive CD4+ T cells sorted from a lymph node. Described subset: naive CD4+ T cells, CD4+CD45RA+CD25-. This CDR3 reads CASSELVGTGYGYTF. The CDR3 coding sequence is TGTGCCAGCAGCGAACTTGTCGGGACAGGATATGGCTACACCTTC.